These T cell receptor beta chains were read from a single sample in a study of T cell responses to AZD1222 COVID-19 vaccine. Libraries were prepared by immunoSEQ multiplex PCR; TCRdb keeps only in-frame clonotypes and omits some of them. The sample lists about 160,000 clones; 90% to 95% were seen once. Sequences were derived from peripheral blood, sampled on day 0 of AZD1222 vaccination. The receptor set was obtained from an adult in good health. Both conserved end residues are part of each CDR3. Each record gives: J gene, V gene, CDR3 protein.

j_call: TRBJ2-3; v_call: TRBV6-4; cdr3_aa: CASSAGASTDTQYF
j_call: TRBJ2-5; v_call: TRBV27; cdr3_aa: CASSRGQGGETQYF
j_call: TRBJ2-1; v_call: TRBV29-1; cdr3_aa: CSESGLAGVPYNEQFF
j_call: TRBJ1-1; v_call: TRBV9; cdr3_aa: CASSVGGFAGTEAFF
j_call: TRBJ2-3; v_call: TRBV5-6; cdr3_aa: CASSLAPGQGNTQYF
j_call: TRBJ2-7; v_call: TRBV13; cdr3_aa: CASSTRGQPYEQYF
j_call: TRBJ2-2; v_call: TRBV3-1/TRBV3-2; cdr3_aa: CASSQDVANTGELFF
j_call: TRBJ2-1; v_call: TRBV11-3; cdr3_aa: CASSFGGESSYNEQFF
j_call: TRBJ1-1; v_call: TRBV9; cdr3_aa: CASSPSLGGAGKFIAFF
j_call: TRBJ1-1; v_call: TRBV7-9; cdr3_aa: CASLTEGGTGVLRGTEAFF